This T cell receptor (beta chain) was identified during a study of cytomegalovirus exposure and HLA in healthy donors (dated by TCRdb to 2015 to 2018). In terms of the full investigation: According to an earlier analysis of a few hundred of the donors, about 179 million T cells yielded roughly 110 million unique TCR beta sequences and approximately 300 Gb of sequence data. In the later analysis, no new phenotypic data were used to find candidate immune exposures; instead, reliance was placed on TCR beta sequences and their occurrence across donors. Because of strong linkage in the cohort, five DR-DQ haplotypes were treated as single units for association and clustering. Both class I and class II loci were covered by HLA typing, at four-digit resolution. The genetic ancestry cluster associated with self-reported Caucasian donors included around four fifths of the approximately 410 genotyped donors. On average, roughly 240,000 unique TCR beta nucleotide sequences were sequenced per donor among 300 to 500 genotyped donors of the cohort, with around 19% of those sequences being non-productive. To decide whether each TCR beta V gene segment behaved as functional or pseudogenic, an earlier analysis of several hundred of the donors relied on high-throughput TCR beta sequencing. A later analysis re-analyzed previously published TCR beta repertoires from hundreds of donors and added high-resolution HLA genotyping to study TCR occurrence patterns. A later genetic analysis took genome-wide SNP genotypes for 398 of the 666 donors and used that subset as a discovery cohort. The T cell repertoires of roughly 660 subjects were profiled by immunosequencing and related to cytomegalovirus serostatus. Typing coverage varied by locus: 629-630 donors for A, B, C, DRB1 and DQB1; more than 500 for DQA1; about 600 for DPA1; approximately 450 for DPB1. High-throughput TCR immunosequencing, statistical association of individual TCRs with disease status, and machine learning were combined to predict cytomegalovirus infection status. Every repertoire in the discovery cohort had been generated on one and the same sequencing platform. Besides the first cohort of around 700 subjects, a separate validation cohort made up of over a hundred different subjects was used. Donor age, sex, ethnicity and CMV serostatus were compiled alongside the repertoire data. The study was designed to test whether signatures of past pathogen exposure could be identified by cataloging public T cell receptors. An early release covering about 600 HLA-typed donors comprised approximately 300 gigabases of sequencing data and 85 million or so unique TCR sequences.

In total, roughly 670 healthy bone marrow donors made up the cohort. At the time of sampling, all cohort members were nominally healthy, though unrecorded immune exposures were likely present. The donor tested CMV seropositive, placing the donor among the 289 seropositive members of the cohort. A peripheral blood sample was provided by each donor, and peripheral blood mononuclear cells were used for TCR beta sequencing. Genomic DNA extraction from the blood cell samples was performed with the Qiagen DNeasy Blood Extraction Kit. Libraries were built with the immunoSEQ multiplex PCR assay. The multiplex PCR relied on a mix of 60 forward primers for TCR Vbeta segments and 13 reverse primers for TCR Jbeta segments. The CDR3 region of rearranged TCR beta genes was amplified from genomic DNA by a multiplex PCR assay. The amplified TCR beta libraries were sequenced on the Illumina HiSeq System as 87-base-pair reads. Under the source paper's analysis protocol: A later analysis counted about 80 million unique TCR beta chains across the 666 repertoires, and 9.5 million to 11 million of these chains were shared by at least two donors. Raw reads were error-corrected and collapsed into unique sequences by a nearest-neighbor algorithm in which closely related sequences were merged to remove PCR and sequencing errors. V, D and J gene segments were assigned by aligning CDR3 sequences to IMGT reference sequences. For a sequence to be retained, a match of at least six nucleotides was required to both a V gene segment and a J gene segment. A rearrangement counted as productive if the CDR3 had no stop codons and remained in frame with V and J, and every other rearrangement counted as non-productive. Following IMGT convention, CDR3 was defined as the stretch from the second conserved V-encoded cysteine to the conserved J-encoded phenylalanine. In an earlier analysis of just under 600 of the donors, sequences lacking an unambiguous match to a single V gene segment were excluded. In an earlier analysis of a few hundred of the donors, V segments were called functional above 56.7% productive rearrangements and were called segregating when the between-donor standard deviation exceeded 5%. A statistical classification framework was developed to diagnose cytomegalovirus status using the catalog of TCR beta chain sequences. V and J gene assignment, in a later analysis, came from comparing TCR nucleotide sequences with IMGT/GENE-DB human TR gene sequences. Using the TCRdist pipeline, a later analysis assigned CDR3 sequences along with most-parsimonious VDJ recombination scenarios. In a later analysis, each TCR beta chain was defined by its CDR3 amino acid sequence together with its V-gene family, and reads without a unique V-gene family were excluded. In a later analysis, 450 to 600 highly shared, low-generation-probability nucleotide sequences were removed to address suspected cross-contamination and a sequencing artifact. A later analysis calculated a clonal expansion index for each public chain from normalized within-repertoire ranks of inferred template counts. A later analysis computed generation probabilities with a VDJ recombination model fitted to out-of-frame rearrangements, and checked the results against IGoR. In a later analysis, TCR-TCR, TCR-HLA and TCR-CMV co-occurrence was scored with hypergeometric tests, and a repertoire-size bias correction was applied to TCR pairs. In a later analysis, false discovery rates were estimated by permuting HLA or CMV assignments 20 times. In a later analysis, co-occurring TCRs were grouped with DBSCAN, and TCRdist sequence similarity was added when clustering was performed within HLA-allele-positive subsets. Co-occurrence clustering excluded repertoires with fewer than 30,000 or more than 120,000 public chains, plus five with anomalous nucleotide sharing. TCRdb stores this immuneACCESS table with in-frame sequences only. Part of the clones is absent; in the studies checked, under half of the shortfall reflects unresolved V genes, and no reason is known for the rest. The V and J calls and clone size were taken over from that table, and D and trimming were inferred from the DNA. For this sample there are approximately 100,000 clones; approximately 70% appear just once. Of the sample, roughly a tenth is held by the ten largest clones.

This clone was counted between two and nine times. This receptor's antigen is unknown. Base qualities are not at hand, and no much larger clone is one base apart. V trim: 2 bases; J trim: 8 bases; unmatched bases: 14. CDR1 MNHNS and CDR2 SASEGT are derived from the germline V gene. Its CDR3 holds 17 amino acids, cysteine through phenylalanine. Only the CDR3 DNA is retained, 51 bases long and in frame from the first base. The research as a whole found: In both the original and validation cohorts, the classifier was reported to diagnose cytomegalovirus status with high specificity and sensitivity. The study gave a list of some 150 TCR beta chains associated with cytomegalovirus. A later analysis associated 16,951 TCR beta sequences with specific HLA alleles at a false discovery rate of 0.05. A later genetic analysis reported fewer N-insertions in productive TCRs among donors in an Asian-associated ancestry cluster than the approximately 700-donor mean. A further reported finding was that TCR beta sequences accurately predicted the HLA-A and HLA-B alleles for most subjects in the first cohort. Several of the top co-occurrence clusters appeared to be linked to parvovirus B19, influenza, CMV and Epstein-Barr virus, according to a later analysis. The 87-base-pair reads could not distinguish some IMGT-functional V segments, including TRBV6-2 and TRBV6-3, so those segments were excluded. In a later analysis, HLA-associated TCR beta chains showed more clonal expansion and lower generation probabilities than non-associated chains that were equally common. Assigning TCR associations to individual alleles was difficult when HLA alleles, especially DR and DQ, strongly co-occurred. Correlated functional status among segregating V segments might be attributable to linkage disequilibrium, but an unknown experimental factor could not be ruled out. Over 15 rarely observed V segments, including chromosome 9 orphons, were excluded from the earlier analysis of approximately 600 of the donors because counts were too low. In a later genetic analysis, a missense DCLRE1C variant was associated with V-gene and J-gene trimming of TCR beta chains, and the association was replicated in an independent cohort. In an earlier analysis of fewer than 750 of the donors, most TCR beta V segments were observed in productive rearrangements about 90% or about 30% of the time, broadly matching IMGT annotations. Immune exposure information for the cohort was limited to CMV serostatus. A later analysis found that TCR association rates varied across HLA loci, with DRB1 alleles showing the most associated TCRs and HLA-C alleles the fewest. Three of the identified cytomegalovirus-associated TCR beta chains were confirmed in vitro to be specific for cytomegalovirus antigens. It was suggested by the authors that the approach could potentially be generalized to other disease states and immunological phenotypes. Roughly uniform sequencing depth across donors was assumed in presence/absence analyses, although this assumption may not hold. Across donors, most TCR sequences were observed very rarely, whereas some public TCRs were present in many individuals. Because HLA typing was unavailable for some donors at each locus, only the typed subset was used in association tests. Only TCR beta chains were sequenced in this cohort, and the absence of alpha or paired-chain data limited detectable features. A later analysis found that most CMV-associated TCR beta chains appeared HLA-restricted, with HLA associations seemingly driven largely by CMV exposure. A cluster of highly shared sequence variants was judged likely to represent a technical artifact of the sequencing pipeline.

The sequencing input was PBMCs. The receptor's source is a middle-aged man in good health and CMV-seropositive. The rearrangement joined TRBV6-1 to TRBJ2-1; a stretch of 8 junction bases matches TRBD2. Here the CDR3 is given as CASSEQLLTSATYEQFF. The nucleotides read TGTGCCAGCAGTGAACAACTGTTGACTAGCGCGACGTATGAGCAGTTCTTC.